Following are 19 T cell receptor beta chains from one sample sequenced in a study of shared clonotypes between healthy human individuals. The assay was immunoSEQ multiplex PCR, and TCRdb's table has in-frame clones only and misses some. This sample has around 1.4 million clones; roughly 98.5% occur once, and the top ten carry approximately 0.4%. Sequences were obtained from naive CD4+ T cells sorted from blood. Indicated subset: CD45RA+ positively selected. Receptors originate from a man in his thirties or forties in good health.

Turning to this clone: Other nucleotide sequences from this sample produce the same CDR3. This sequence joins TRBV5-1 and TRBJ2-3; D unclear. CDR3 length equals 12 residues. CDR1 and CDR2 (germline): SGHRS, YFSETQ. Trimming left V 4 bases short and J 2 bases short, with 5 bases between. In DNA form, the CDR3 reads TGCGCCAGCAGCCAGAACACAGATACGCAGTATTTT. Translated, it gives CASSQNTDTQYF.

The CDR3 region has the DNA TGCGCCAGCAGCCAAGCCTACGCAAATACGCAGTATTTT. This translates into CASSQAYANTQYF. The chain has TRBV4-3 and TRBJ2-3; no reliable D call. V lost 1 base and J lost 7, with 9 bases in between. The CDR3 contains 13 residues. Germline values: CDR1 LGHNA, CDR2 YSLEER.

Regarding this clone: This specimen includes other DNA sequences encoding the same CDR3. CDR3 in amino acids: CAWSVLGGSQPQHF. The CDR3 DNA reads TGTGCCTGGAGTGTACTAGGGGGAAGTCAGCCCCAGCATTTT. The V and J genes are TRBV30 and TRBJ1-5, with D perhaps TRBD1 (6 bases). Deletions cut 0 bases from V and 6 bases from J, with 12 bases between. The V gene's germline CDR1 is GTSNPN and CDR2 SVGIG (reference sequence). CDR3 size: 14 residues.

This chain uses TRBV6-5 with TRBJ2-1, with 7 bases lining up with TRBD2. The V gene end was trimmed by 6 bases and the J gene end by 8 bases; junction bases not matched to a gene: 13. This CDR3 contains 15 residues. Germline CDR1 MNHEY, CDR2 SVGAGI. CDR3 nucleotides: TGTGCCAGCAGACTTCGGACTAGTTTCTCCCATGAGCAGTTCTTC. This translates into CASRLRTSFSHEQFF.

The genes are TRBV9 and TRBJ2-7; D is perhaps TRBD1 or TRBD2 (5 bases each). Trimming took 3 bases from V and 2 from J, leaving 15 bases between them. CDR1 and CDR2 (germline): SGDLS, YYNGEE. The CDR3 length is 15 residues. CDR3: CASSEQDGATYEQYF. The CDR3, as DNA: TGTGCCAGCAGCGAGCAGGACGGGGCGACCTACGAGCAGTACTTC. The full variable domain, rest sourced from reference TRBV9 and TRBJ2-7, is DSGVTQTPKHLITATGQRVTLRCSPRSGDLSVYWYQQSLDQGLQFLIQYYNGEERAKGNILERFSAQQFPDLHSELNLSSLELGDSALYFCASSEQDGATYEQYFGPGTRLTVT.

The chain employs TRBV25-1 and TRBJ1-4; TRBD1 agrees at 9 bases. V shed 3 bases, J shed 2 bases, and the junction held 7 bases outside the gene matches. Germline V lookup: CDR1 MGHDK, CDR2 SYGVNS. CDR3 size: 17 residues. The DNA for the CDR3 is TGTGCCAGCAGTGAGACACAGGGGGCGGGTACTAATGAAAAACTGTTTTTT. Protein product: CASSETQGAGTNEKLFF.

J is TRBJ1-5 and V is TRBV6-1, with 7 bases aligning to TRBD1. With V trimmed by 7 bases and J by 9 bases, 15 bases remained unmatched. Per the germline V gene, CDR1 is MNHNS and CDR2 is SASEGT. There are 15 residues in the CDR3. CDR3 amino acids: CASTGRQGRWGPQHF. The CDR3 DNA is TGTGCCAGCACCGGGAGACAGGGCCGTTGGGGGCCCCAGCATTTT.

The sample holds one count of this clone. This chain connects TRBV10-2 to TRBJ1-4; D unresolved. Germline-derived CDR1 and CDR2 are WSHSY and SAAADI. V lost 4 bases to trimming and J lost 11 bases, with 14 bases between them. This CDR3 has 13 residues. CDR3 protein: CASSGQPIGKLFF. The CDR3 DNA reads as TGCGCCAGCAGTGGGCAGCCGATAGGTAAACTGTTTTTT.

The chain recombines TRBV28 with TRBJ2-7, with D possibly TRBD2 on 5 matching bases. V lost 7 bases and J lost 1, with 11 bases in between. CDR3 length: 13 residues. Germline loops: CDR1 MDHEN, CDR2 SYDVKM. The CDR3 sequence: CASTSGGSYEQYF. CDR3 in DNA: TGTGCCAGCACCTCGGGCGGGTCCTACGAGCAGTACTTC.

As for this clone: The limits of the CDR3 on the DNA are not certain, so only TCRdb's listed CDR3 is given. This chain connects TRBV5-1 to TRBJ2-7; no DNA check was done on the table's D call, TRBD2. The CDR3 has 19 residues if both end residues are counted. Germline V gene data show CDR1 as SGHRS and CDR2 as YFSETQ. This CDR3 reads CASSAWTTSSTSRGYEQYF.

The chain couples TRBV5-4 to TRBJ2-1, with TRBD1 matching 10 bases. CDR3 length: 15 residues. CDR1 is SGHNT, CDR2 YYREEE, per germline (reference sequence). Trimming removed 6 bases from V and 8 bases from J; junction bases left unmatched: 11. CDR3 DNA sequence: TGTGCCAGCAAACTCGGGGGACAGGGGTCCCATGAGCAGTTCTTC. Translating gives CASKLGGQGSHEQFF.

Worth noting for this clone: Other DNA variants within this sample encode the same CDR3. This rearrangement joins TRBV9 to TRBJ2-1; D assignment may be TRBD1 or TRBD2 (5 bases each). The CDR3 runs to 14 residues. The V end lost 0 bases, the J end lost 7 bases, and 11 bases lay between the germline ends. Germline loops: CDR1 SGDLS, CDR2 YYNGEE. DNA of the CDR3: TGTGCCAGCAGCGTAGCGGGGACCTCGAATGAGCAGTTCTTC. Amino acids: CASSVAGTSNEQFF. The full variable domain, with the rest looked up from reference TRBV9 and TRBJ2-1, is DSGVTQTPKHLITATGQRVTLRCSPRSGDLSVYWYQQSLDQGLQFLIQYYNGEERAKGNILERFSAQQFPDLHSELNLSSLELGDSALYFCASSVAGTSNEQFFGPGTRLTVL.

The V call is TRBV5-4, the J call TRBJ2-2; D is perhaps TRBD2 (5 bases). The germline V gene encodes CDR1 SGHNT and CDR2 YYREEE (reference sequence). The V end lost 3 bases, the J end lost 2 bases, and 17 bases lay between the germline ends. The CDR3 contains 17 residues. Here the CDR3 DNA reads TGTGCCAGCAGCTCCGGAGGCCCGGGCGTCAACACCGGGGAGCTGTTTTTT. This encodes CASSSGGPGVNTGELFF. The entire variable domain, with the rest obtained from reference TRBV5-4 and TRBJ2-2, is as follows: ETGVTQSPTHLIKTRGQQVTLRCSSQSGHNTVSWYQQALGQGPQFIFQYYREEENGRGNFPPRFSGLQFPNYSSELNVNALELDDSALYLCASSSGGPGVNTGELFFGEGSRLTVL.

This CDR3 is CASQDGGSYEQYF. CDR3 sequence (DNA): TGCGCCAGCCAGGACGGAGGTTCCTACGAGCAGTACTTC. The rearrangement joins TRBV5-1 to TRBJ2-7; weak D call: TRBD2 (5 bases). The CDR3 contains 13 residues. In germline, CDR1 is SGHRS, CDR2 YFSETQ. Trimming stripped 7 bases from V and 1 base from J, with 12 bases between.

DNA of the CDR3: TGTGCCAGCAGCTTAGTGCTAGCGGGAGGGACCCAAGAGACCCAGTACTTC. This translates into CASSLVLAGGTQETQYF. The V and J genes are TRBV11-2 and TRBJ2-5, with 12 bases fitting TRBD2. The CDR3 loop spans 17 amino acids. J lost 1 base, V lost 1 base, and 4 bases had no gene match. The germline V gene has CDR1 SGHAT and CDR2 FQNNGV.

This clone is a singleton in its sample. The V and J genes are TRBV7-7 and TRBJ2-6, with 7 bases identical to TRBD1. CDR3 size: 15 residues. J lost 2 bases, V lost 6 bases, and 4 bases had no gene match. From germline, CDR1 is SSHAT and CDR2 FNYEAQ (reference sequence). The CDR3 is CASSPDRAGANVLTF. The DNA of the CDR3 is TGTGCCAGCAGTCCTGACAGGGCTGGGGCCAACGTCCTGACTTTC.

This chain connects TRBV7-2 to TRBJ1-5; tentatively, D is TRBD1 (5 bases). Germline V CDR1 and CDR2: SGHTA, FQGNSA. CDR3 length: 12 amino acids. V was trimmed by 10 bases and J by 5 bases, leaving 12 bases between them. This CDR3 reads CATRDDDQPQHF. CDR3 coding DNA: TGTGCCACCCGGGACGACGATCAGCCCCAGCATTTT.

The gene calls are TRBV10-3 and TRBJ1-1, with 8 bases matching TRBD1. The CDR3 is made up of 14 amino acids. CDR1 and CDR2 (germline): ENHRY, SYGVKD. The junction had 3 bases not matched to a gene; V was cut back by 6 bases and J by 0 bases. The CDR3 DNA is TGTGCCATCAGCCGGACAGGGCTGAACACTGAAGCTTTCTTT. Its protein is CAISRTGLNTEAFF.

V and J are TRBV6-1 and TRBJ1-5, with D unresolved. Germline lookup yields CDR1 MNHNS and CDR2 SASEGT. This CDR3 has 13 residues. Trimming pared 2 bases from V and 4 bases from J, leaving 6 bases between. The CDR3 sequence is CASSEQRNQPQHF. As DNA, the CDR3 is TGTGCCAGCAGTGAACAGCGTAATCAGCCCCAGCATTTT.